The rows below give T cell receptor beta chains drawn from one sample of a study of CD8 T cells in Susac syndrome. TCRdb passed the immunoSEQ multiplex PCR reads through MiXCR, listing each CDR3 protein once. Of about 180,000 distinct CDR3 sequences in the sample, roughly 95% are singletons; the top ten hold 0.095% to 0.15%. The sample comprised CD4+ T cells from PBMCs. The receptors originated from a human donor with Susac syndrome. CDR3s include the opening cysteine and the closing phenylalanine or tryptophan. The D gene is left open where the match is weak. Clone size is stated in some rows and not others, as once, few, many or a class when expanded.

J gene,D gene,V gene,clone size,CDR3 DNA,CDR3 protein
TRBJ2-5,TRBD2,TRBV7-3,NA,TGTGCCAGCAGCGCCACTAGCGCGACCCAAGAGACCCAGTACTTC,CASSATSATQETQYF
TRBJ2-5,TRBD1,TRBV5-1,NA,TGCGCCAGCAGCTTCACCGGGACAGCCCAAGAGACCCAGTACTTC,CASSFTGTAQETQYF
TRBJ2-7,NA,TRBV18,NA,TGTGCCAGCTCACCCGTAGGTGGATCAGATTACGAGCAGTACTTC,CASSPVGGSDYEQYF
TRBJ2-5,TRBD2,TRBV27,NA,TGTGCCAGCAGTTTCTCCTTAGCGGGGATTCAAGAGACCCAGTACTTC,CASSFSLAGIQETQYF
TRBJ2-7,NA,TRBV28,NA,TGTGCCAGCAGTTCAGGACTCTACGAGCAGTACTTC,CASSSGLYEQYF
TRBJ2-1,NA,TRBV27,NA,TGTGCCAGCGAAGGGTACAATGAGCAGTTCTTC,CASEGYNEQFF
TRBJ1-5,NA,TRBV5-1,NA,TGCGCCAGCAGCATCGACAGTAGCAATCAGCCCCAGCATTTT,CASSIDSSNQPQHF
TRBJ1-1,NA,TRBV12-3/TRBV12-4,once,TGTGCCAGCAGTCCCCACAGGGACGACACTGAAGCTTTCTTT,CASSPHRDDTEAFF
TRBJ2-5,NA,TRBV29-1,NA,TGCAGCGTTGGCAGGGCCCCAGGGACCCAGTACTTC,CSVGRAPGTQYF
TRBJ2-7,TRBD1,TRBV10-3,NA,TGTGCCATCAGTGCCGGGACAGTCTACGAGCAGTACTTC,CAISAGTVYEQYF
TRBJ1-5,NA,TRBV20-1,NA,TGCAGTGCTAGTTTCGCGGCAGCTAATCAGCCCCAGCATTTT,CSASFAAANQPQHF
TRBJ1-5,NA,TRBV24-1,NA,TGTGCCACCAGTGAATCAGGGTCTGGGGTCAATCAGCCCCAGCATTTT,CATSESGSGVNQPQHF
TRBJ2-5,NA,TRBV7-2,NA,TGTGCCAGCAGCTTAGCGCATCCCCAAACCCAGTACTTC,CASSLAHPQTQYF
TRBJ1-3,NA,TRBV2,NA,TGTGCCAGCAGTCAAACAGCAGGGTCTGGAAACACCATATATTTT,CASSQTAGSGNTIYF
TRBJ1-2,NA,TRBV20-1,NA,TGCAGTGCTAGCCTCATCCTCAGGACAGATGGCTACACCTTC,CSASLILRTDGYTF
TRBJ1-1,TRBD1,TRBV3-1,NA,TGTGCCAGCAGCCGTCTACAGGGGGCGGACACTGAAGCTTTCTTT,CASSRLQGADTEAFF
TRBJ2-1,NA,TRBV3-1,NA,TGTGCCAGCAGCCAAAGGGGCAGGTCTTCAAATGAGCAGTTCTTC,CASSQRGRSSNEQFF
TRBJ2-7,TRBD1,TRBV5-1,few,TGCGCCAGCAGACTTGGACAGGGAGGCTCCTACGAGCAGTACTTC,CASRLGQGGSYEQYF
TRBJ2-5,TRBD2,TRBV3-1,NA,TGTGCCAGCAGCCAAGATCTCGGTCTAGCGGGAGGACAAGAGACCCAGTACTTC,CASSQDLGLAGGQETQYF
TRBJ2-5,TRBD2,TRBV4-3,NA,TGCGCCAGCAGCCAGAGAGCGGGAGTAGGGGAGACCCAGTACTTC,CASSQRAGVGETQYF
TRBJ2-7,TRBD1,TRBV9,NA,TGTGCCAGCAGCGTAGGGCAGGGGGCGTACGAGCAGTACTTC,CASSVGQGAYEQYF
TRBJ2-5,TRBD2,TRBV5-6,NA,TGTGCCAGCAGCTTCGAACTAGCGGGAGTTGGGGAGACCCAGTACTTC,CASSFELAGVGETQYF
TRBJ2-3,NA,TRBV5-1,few,TGCGCCAGCAGCTCCGACGTAACTAGCACAGATACGCAGTATTTT,CASSSDVTSTDTQYF
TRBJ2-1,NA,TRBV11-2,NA,TGTGCCAGCAGCTTAATTCGGGATGGGTCCTACAATGAGCAGTTCTTC,CASSLIRDGSYNEQFF
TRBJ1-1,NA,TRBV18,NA,TGTGCCAGCTCACCAGGGTCGGCAGTGAACACTGAAGCTTTCTTT,CASSPGSAVNTEAFF
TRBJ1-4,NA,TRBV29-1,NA,TGCAGCGTTGAAGGACAGGAGCCCGGAGGAAAACTGTTTTTT,CSVEGQEPGGKLFF
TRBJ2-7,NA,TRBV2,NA,TGTGCCAGCAGTGAGTACCCCGGCAGGGACTTC,CASSEYPGRDF
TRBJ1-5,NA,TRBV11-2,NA,TGTGCCAGCAGCGGACACAGGGTGCGGGATAGCAATCAGCCCCAGCATTTT,CASSGHRVRDSNQPQHF
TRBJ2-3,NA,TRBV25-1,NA,TGTGCCAGCAGTGAATCTGGGATCACAGATACGCAGTATTTT,CASSESGITDTQYF
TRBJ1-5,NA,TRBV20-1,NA,TGCAGTGCTGGGGTCGATCAGCCCCAGCATTTT,CSAGVDQPQHF
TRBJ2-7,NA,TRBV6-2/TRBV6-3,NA,TGTGCCAGCAGCCGAGGGGGGGCGGATCCCGAGCAGTACTTC,CASSRGGADPEQYF
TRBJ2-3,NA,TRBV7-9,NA,TGTGCCAGCAGCTTTTCGACTCGAGCAGATACGCAGTATTTT,CASSFSTRADTQYF
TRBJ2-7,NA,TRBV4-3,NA,TGCGCCAGCAGCCGGCTCAGAGAGCCGGACTACGAGCAGTACTTC,CASSRLREPDYEQYF
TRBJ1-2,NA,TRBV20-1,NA,TGCAGTGCTAGAGATACCAGTGACTATGGCTACACCTTC,CSARDTSDYGYTF
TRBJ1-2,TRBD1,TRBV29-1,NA,TGCAGCGTTCCAGGGGGTCATGGCTACACCTTC,CSVPGGHGYTF
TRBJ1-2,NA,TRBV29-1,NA,TGCAGCGTTGGGTCTTCCTGGGGAGAGGGAAAGTCCTATGGCTACACCTTC,CSVGSSWGEGKSYGYTF
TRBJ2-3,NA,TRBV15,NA,TGTGCCACCAGCAGAGCTGGACATCCTAGCACAGATACGCAGTATTTT,CATSRAGHPSTDTQYF
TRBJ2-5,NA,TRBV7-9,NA,TGTGCCAGCAGCTTCCGACAGCAAGAGACCCAGTACTTC,CASSFRQQETQYF
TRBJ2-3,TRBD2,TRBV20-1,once,TGCAGTGCTTATAGCGGGACCACAGATACGCAGTATTTT,CSAYSGTTDTQYF
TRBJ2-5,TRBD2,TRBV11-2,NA,TGTGCCAGCAGCTTAGTCCTAGCGGGAGTGGAGACCCAGTACTTC,CASSLVLAGVETQYF
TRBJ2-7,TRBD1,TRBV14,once,TGTGCCAGCGGCGGACAGGGCTACGAGCAGTACTTC,CASGGQGYEQYF
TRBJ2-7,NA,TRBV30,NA,TGTGCCTGGAGTGGGGCATTCTACGAGCAGTACTTC,CAWSGAFYEQYF
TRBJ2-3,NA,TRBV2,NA,TGTGCCAGCAGTGAGGGCTTTGGCACAGATACGCAGTATTTT,CASSEGFGTDTQYF
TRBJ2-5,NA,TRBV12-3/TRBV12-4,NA,TGTGCCAGCAGCTTACAGATACAAGAGACCCAGTACTTC,CASSLQIQETQYF
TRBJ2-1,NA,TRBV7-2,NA,TGTGCCAGCGGATTCTGGGGTAATGAGCAGTTCTTC,CASGFWGNEQFF
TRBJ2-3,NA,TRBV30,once,TGTGCCTGGAGTGTCCTCGTGGGCACAGATACGCAGTATTTT,CAWSVLVGTDTQYF
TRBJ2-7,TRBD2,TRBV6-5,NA,TGTGCCAGCAGTGACAGGTCCGGGACTAGCTACGAGCAGTACTTC,CASSDRSGTSYEQYF
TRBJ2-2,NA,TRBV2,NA,TGTGCCAGCAGTGAATGGGCAGAGAACACCGGGGAGCTGTTTTTT,CASSEWAENTGELFF
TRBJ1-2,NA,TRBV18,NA,TGTGCCAGCTCACCGCAGCGAGAGGGCTATGGCTACACCTTC,CASSPQREGYGYTF
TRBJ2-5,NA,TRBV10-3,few,TGTGCCTCGTCTAGTGGGGAGACCCAGTACTTC,CASSSGETQYF
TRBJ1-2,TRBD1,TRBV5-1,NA,TGCGCCAGCAGCCGCGGGACAGGAAATAACTATGGCTACACCTTC,CASSRGTGNNYGYTF
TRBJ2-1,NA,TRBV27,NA,TGTGCCAGCAGTTTATGGGACTCGGCCCACAATGAGCAGTTCTTC,CASSLWDSAHNEQFF
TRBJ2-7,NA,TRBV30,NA,TGTGCCTGGAGTGATTCGTGGGGCGAGCAGTACTTC,CAWSDSWGEQYF
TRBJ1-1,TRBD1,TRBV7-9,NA,TGTGCCAGCAGCCGGACAGGGGAATGGGCTTTCTTT,CASSRTGEWAFF